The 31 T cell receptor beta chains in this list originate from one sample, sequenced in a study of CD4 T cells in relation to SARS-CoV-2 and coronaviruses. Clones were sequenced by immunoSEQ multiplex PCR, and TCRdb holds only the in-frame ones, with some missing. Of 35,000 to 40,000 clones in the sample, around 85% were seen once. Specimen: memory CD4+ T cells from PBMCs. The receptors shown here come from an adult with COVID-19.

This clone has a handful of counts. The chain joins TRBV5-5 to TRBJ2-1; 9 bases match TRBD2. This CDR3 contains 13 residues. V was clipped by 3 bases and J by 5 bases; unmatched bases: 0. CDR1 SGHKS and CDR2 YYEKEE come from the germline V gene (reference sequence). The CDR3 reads CASSWTSDNEQFF. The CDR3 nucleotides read TGTGCCAGCAGCTGGACTAGCGACAATGAGCAGTTCTTC.

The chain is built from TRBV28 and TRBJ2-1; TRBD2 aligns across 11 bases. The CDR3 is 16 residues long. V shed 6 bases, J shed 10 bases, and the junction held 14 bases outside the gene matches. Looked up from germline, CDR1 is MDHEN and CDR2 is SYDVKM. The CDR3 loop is CASSQRVAGGFWEQFF. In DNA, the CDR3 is TGTGCCAGCAGCCAGAGGGTAGCGGGAGGGTTTTGGGAGCAGTTCTTC.

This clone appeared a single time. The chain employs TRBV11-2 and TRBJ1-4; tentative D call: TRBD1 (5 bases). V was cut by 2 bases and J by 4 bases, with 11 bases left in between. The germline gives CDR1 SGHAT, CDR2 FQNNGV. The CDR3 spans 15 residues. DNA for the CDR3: TGTGCCAGCAGCTTAAGGGGTTATGGTAATGAAAAACTGTTTTTT. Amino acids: CASSLRGYGNEKLFF. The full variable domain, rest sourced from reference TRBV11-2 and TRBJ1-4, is EAGVAQSPRYKIIEKRQSVAFWCNPISGHATLYWYQQILGQGPKLLIQFQNNGVVDDSQLPKDRFSAERLKGVDSTLKIQPAKLEDSAVYLCASSLRGYGNEKLFFGSGTQLSVL.

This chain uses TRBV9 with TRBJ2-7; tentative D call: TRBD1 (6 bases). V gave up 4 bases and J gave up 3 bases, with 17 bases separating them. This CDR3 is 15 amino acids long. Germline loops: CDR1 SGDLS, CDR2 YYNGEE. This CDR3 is CASSNGQSLNYEQYF. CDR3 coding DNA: TGTGCCAGCAGCAACGGACAGTCGTTAAACTACGAGCAGTACTTC.

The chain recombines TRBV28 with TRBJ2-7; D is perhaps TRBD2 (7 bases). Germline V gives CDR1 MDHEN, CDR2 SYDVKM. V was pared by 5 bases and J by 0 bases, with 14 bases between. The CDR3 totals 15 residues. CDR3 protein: CASSRGGGSSYEQYF. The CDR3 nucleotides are TGTGCCAGCAGTCGAGGGGGGGGGAGCTCCTACGAGCAGTACTTC.

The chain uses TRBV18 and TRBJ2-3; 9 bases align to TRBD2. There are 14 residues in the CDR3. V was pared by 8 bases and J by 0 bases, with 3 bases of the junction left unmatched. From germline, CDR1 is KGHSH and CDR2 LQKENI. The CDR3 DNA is TGTGCCAGCCTCACTAGCGGGAGCACAGATACGCAGTATTTT. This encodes CASLTSGSTDTQYF.

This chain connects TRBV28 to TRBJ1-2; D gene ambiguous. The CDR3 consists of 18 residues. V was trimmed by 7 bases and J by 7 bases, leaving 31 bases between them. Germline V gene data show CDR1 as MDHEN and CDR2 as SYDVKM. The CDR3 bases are TGTGCCAGCACCCCCCCGATGGGTCAAGCGGTCGTTGAACGTGGCTACACCTTC. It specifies CASTPPMGQAVVERGYTF.

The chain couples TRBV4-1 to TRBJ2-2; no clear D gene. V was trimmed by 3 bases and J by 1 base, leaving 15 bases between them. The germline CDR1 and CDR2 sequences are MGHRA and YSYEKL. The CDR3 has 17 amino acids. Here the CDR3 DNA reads TGCGCCAGCAGCCATAAAAGGTCTTTAGGGAACACCGGGGAGCTGTTTTTT. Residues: CASSHKRSLGNTGELFF.

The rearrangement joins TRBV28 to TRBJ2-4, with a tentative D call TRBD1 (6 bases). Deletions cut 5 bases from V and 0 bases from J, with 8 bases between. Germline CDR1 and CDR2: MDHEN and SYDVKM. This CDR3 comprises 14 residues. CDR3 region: CASSQGLAKNIQYF. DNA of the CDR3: TGTGCCAGCAGTCAGGGGCTAGCCAAAAACATTCAGTACTTC. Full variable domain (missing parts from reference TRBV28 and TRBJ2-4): DVKVTQSSRYLVKRTGEKVFLECVQDMDHENMFWYRQDPGLGLRLIYFSYDVKMKEKGDIPEGYSVSREKKERFSLILESASTNQTSMYLCASSQGLAKNIQYFGAGTRLSVL.

CDR3 nucleotide sequence: TGTGCCAGCAGCAGGACAGGGGAGTCACCCCTCCACTTT. Residues: CASSRTGESPLHF. V gene TRBV5-4 combines with J gene TRBJ1-6; TRBD1 matches at 9 bases. CDR1 is SGHNT, CDR2 YYREEE, per germline (reference sequence). This CDR3 contains 13 residues. The V gene end was trimmed by 4 bases and the J gene end by 10 bases; junction bases not matched to a gene: 3. Supplemented by reference TRBV5-4 and TRBJ1-6, the full variable domain reads ETGVTQSPTHLIKTRGQQVTLRCSSQSGHNTVSWYQQALGQGPQFIFQYYREEENGRGNFPPRFSGLQFPNYSSELNVNALELDDSALYLCASSRTGESPLHFGNGTRLTVT.

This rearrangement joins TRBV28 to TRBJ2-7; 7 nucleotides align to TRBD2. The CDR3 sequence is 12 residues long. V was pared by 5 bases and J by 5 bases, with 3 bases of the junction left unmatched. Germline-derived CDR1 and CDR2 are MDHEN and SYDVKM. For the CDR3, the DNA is TGTGCCAGCAGTCAGGGACTAAACGAGCAGTACTTC. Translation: CASSQGLNEQYF.

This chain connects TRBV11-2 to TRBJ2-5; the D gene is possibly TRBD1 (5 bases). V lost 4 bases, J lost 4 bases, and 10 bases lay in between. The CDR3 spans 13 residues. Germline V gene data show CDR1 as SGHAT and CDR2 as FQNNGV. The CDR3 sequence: CASSSRARETQYF. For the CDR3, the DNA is TGTGCCAGCAGCTCCAGGGCCCGAGAGACCCAGTACTTC.

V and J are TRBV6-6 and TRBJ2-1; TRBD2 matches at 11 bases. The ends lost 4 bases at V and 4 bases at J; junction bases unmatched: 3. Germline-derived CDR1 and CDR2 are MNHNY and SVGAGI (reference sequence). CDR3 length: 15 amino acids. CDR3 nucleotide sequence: TGTGCCAGCAGTTGGGGACTAGCGGAGTACAATGAGCAGTTCTTC. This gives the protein CASSWGLAEYNEQFF.

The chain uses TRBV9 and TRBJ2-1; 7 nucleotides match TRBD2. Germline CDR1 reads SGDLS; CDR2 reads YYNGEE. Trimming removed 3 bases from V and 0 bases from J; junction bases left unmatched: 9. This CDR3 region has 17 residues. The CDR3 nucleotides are TGTGCCAGCAGCGAAAGTAGCGGGTGGAGCTCCTACAATGAGCAGTTCTTC. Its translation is CASSESSGWSSYNEQFF. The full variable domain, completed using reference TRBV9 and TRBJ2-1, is DSGVTQTPKHLITATGQRVTLRCSPRSGDLSVYWYQQSLDQGLQFLIQYYNGEERAKGNILERFSAQQFPDLHSELNLSSLELGDSALYFCASSESSGWSSYNEQFFGPGTRLTVL.

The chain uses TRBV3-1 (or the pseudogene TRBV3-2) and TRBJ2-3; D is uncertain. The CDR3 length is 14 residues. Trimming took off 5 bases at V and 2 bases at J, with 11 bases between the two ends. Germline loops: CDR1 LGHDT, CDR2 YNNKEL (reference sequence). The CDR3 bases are TGTGCCAGCAGCGGAGACGCTCTCACAGATACGCAGTATTTT. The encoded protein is CASSGDALTDTQYF.

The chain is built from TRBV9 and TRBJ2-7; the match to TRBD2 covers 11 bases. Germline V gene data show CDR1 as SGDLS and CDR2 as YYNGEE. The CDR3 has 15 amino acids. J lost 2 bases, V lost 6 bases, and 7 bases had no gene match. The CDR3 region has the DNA TGTGCCAGCAACGAGGGGACTAGCGGCCCCTACGAGCAGTACTTC. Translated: CASNEGTSGPYEQYF.

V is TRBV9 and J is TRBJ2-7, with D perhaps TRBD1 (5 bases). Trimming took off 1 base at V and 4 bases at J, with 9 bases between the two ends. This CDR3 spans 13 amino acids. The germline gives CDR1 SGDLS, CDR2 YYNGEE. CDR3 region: CASSVTGGYEQYF. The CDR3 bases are TGTGCCAGCAGCGTAACAGGCGGATACGAGCAGTACTTC.

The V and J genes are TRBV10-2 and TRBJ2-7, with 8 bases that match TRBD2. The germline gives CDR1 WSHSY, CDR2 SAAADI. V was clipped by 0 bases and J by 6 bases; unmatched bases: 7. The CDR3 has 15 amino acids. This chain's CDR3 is CASSESAREGLEQYF. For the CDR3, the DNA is TGCGCCAGCAGTGAGTCGGCCCGGGAGGGCCTCGAGCAGTACTTC.

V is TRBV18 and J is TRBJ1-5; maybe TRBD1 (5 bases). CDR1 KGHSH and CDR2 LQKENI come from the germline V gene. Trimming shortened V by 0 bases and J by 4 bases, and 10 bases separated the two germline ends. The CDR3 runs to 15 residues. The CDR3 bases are TGTGCCAGCTCACCACCGCTGGCAGGGAATCAGCCCCAGCATTTT. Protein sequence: CASSPPLAGNQPQHF.

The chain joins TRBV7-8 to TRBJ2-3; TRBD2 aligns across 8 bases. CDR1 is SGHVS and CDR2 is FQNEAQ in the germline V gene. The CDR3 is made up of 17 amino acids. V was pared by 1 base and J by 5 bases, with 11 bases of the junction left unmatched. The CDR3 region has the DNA TGTGCCAGCAGCTTAGTGCTAGCGGGCACCTTGGGAGATACGCAGTATTTT. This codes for CASSLVLAGTLGDTQYF.

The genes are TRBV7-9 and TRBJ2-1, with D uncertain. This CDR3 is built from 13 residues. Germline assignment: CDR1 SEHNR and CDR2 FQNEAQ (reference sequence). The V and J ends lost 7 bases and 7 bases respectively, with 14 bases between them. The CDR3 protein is CASNRGGINEQFF. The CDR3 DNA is TGTGCCAGCAACCGAGGCGGTATAAATGAGCAGTTCTTC.

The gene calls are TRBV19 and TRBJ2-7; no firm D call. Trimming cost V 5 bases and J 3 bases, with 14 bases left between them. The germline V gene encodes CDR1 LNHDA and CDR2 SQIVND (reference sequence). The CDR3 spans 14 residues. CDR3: CASSVRVQRYEQYF. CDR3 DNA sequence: TGTGCCAGTAGTGTCCGGGTCCAGCGCTACGAGCAGTACTTC.

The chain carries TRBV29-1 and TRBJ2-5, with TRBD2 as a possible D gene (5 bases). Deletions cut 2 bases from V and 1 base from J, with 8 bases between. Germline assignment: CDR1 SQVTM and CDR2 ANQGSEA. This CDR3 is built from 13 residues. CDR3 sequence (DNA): TGCAGCGTTGAACTGAGGGCCCAAGAGACCCAGTACTTC. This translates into CSVELRAQETQYF.

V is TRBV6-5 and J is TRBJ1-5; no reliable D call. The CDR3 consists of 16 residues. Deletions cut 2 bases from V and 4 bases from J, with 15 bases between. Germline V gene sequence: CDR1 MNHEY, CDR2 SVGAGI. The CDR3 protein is CASSYRASELNQPQHF. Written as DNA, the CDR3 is TGTGCCAGCAGTTACCGAGCATCTGAACTAAATCAGCCCCAGCATTTT.

The CDR3 DNA reads TGTGCCAGCAGTTTTCAGAGCGGGAGACGCTACGAGCAGTACTTC. This codes for CASSFQSGRRYEQYF. The rearrangement uses TRBV28 and TRBJ2-7, with 8 positions matching TRBD2. The CDR3 has 15 residues. In germline, CDR1 is MDHEN, CDR2 SYDVKM. After removal of 3 bases from V and 3 bases from J, the junction contained 7 bases not matched to a gene.

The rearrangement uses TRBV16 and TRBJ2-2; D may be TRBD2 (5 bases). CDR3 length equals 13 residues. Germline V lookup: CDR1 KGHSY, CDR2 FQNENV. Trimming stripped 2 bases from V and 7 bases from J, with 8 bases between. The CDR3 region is CASSQRGDGELFF. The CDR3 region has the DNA TGTGCCAGCAGCCAACGGGGTGACGGGGAGCTGTTTTTT.

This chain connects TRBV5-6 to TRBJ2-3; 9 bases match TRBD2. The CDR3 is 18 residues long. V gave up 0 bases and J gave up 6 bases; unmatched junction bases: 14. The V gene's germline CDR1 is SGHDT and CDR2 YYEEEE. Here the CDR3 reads CASSLVWVAGEIPDTQYF. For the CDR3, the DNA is TGTGCCAGCAGCTTGGTATGGGTAGCGGGAGAGATCCCGGATACGCAGTATTTT.

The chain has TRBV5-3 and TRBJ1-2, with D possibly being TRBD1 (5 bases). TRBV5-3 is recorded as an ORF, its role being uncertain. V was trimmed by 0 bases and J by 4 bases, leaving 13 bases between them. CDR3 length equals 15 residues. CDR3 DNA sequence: TGTGCCAGAAGCTTGGCAGGGTTGCGCTGCTATGGCTACACCTTC. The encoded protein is CARSLAGLRCYGYTF.

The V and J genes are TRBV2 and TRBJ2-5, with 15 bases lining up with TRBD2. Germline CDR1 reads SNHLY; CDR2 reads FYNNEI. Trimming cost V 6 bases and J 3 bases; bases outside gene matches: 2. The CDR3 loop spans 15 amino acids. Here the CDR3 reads CASSGLAGGEETQYF. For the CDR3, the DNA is TGTGCCAGCAGCGGACTAGCGGGAGGGGAAGAGACCCAGTACTTC.

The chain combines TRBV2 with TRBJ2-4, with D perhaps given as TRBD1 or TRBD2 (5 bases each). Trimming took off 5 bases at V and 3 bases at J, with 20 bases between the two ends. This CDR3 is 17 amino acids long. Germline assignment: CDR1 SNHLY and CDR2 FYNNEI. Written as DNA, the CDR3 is TGTGCCAGCAGTTCATCCGCCGGGACGTCTGGCAAAAACATTCAGTACTTC. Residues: CASSSSAGTSGKNIQYF.

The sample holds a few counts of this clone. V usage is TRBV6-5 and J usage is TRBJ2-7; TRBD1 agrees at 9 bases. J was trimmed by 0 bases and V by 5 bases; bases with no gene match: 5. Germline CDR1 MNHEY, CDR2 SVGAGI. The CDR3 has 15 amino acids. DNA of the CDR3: TGTGCCAGCAGTCAACCGGGACAGGGCTCCTACGAGCAGTACTTC. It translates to CASSQPGQGSYEQYF.